Below, 9 T cell receptor beta chains from the same sample are listed, as sequenced in a study of OX40 agonist ivuxolimab in advanced cancers. This table comes from immunoSEQ multiplex PCR, and its TCRdb copy is limited to in-frame clones, with some not included. This table holds tens of thousands of clones, less than 95% found once. The source was CD4+ or CD8+ T cells sorted from blood, collected in a trial of the OX40 agonist ivuxolimab. The origin of the receptors is an adult with an advanced solid tumor such as melanoma, head and neck, liver or kidney cancer.

This rearrangement joins TRBV7-8 to TRBJ1-5; D is uncertain. This CDR3 region has 14 residues. The germline V and J ends were trimmed by 1 base and 2 bases, with 6 bases remaining between them. Per the germline V gene, CDR1 is SGHVS and CDR2 is FQNEAQ. For the CDR3, the DNA is TGTGCCAGCAGCTTAGTTATAGGCAATCAGCCCCAGCATTTT. This encodes CASSLVIGNQPQHF.

The chain joins TRBV6-6 to TRBJ2-7; 7 bases fit TRBD1. V trimming: 4 bases; J trimming: 6 bases; junction bases outside the gene matches: 15. The CDR3 consists of 16 residues. CDR1 is MNHNY and CDR2 is SVGAGI in the germline V gene (reference sequence). This chain's CDR3 is CASSLHMLTGTTEQYF. In nucleotides, the CDR3 is TGTGCCAGCAGTTTACACATGTTGACAGGGACGACCGAGCAGTACTTC.

In DNA form, the CDR3 reads TGTGCCAGCAGTTTCCCGACAGGGACGGCCGGGGAGCTGTTTTTT. Translation gives CASSFPTGTAGELFF. The J gene is TRBJ2-2, the V gene TRBV28, with 7 bases that match TRBD1. In germline, CDR1 is MDHEN, CDR2 SYDVKM. Trimming at V came to 3 bases and at J to 6 bases, leaving 7 bases not matched to a gene. This CDR3 region has 15 residues.

The CDR3 region has the DNA TGTGCCAGCAGCTTCGGGTTCGATTTAACAGATACGCAGTATTTT. It translates to CASSFGFDLTDTQYF. The chain couples TRBV7-9 to TRBJ2-3; D not resolved. This CDR3 contains 15 residues. Trimming removed 3 bases from V and 3 bases from J, with 13 bases in between. Germline V lookup: CDR1 SEHNR, CDR2 FQNEAQ (reference sequence).

This chain uses TRBV4-3 with TRBJ2-3; weak D call: TRBD2 (5 bases). CDR1 is LGHNA, CDR2 YSLEER, per germline. This CDR3 spans 14 amino acids. Trimming removed 4 bases at V and 0 bases at J, with 8 bases between. The CDR3 coding sequence is TGCGCCAGCAGCCTCGGAGGAAGCACAGATACGCAGTATTTT. Translation gives CASSLGGSTDTQYF.

The chain joins TRBV27 to TRBJ2-7, with D hard to call. Trimming stripped 0 bases from V and 5 bases from J, with 8 bases between. The CDR3 totals 13 residues. CDR1 is MNHEY, CDR2 SMNVEV, per germline (reference sequence). CDR3: CASSLSGRNEQYF. The CDR3 DNA follows: TGTGCCAGCAGTTTATCAGGCAGGAACGAGCAGTACTTC.

This clone was recorded only once. The chain joins TRBV11-2 to TRBJ1-2; 10 bases align to TRBD1. Trimming removed 1 base from V and 4 bases from J; junction bases left unmatched: 0. Germline loops: CDR1 SGHAT, CDR2 FQNNGV. The CDR3 is 14 residues long. The CDR3 nucleotides are TGTGCCAGCAGCTTAGGGACAGGGGGCTATGGCTACACCTTC. Its translation: CASSLGTGGYGYTF.

The V gene is TRBV28, the J gene TRBJ1-2, with D unresolved. The CDR3 is 13 amino acids. Trimming removed 3 bases from V and 1 base from J, with 6 bases in between. The germline V gene has CDR1 MDHEN and CDR2 SYDVKM. The CDR3 DNA sequence: TGTGCCAGCAGTTTTGGGGTTAACTATGGCTACACCTTC. Translated, it gives CASSFGVNYGYTF.

V usage is TRBV28 and J usage is TRBJ2-5; D gene ambiguous. CDR1 is MDHEN and CDR2 is SYDVKM in the germline V gene. This CDR3 spans 12 amino acids. Trimming pared 2 bases from V and 4 bases from J, leaving 5 bases between. CDR3 region: CASSLRRETQYF. The CDR3 DNA reads as TGTGCCAGCAGTTTAAGACGAGAGACCCAGTACTTC.